This T cell receptor beta chain was identified during a study of blood T cell repertoires in COVID-19 (TCRdb year 2020). About the full investigation: Samples covering the acute and convalescent phases of COVID-19 were provided by collaborators in the United States, Italy and Spain. The sample metadata nearly always contained a de-identified subject ID, COVID-19 status, age in years and sex. Deeply sampled blood TCRbeta repertoires from subjects exposed to, actively infected with, or recovered from COVID-19 were included in the dataset. The material from the prospective study consisted of cDNA or gDNA derived from T cells, B-cell-depleted T cells, or PBMCs. Where available, HLA class I and class II types were taken from metadata supplied by the sample provider and were not determined by assay-based typing. The samples were drawn from two sources: the first 160 participants of the ongoing ImmuneRACE study, and 950 to 1,500 subjects contributed by 6 global collaborators. A freely available public database, intended as a resource for researchers studying the immune response to SARS-CoV-2, is where the repertoires were released. Broad study findings and their caveats: How much clinical and demographic metadata was included differed by source and by participant, and the metadata was provided uncurated.

The immunoSEQ Assay, a bias-controlled multiplex PCR, was used to amplify TCRbeta CDR3 regions from genomic DNA. The study's own analysis went as follows. Within the assay, amplification of reference gene primers was used to estimate how many nucleated cells each sample contained. Sequence reads were collapsed and filtered to measure the absolute abundance of every unique TCRbeta CDR3 rearrangement. Productive Simpson clonality was computed per sample as the square root of Simpson's diversity index over productive rearrangements. The immuneACCESS repertoire file appears here via TCRdb, limited to in-frame rearrangements. These files lack a portion of the clones; in checked studies, under half of the deficit traces to unresolved V genes, and the cause of the others is not known. That table is the source of V, J and clone size, and D and trimming were worked out from the DNA. A total of about 130,000 clones appear in this sample, roughly four fifths of them only once. The leading ten clones occupy approximately 3% of the sample.

Cut back by 4 bases and 2 bases, the V and J ends lie 14 bases apart. The CDR1 and CDR2 encoded by the germline V gene (reference sequence) are LGHDT and YNNKEL. From its cysteine to its phenylalanine, the CDR3 spans 16 amino acids. Only the CDR3 region is kept as DNA, spanning 48 bases read in frame from base 1. Whole blood was collected in K2EDTA tubes by collaborating institutions according to the institutions' own protocols. For TCRbeta analysis, collaborators shipped samples in one of three forms: frozen whole blood, isolated PBMCs, or DNA extracted from either of those sample types. On this clone: What this receptor recognizes is not known. It has no much larger one-base neighbor in the sample; base qualities were not kept.

The receptor was derived from a woman older than 75 with acute or convalescent COVID-19. Sequencing input: peripheral blood. The chain is assembled from TRBV3-1 (or the pseudogene TRBV3-2) and TRBJ1-4; no D gene is confidently identified. This receptor carries the CDR3 CASSPFSGATNEKLFF. The DNA sequence is TGTGCCAGCAGCCCGTTTAGTGGTGCGACTAATGAAAAACTGTTTTTT.